In this sample, the clone carrying this TCR beta chain turned up once. The data originate from a study of blood T cell repertoires in COVID-19. Profiling relied on immunoSEQ multiplex PCR, and the TCRdb table lists in-frame clones only, not all of them. The sample has approximately 62,000 clones; 70% to 90% are singletons. CDR1 and CDR2 from the germline V gene are SQVTM and ANQGSEA. The CDR3 loop spans 16 amino acids. After removal of 2 bases from V and 6 bases from J, the junction contained 15 bases not matched to a gene. The receptor comes from a man aged 80 or over with acute or convalescent COVID-19. The rearrangement uses TRBV29-1 and TRBJ2-7; TRBD1 aligns across 8 bases. Material: peripheral blood. The CDR3 nucleotides read TGCAGCGTTGAATCCCCTCAAGGACAGGGTTCTCGCGAGCAGTACTTC. Protein sequence: CSVESPQGQGSREQYF.